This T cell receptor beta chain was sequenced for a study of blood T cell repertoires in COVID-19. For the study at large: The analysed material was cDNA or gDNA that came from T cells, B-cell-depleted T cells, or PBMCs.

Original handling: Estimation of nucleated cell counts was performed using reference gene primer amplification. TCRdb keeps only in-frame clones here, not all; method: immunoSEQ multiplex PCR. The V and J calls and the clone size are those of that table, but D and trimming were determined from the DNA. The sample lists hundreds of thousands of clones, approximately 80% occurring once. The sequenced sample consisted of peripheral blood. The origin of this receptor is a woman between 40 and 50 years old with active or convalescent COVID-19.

The CDR3 protein is CASSLSYTSGVQETQYF. In DNA, the CDR3 is TGTGCCAGCAGTTTATCTTATACTAGCGGGGTTCAGGAGACCCAGTACTTC. The V call is TRBV28, the J call TRBJ2-5; 10 bases line up with TRBD2. Germline CDR1 is MDHEN and CDR2 is SYDVKM. The trim removed 1 base at V and 5 bases at J, leaving 10 bases unmatched. This CDR3 has 17 amino acids.